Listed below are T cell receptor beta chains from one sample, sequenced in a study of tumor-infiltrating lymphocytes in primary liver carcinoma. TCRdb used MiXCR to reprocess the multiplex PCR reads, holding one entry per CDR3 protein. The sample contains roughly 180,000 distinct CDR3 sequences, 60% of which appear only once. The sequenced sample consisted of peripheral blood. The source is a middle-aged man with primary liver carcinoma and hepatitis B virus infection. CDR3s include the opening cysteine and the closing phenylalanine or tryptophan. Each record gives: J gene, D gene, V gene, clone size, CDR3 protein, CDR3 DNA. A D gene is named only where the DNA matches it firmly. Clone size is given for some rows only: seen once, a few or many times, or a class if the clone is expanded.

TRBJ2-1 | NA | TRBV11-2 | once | CAISVAGAEQFF | TGTGCCATCAGCGTCGCCGGTGCCGAGCAATTCTTC
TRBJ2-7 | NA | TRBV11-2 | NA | CATSSERDRAYEQYF | TGTGCCACCAGCTCTGAACGGGATCGAGCCTACGAGCAGTACTTC
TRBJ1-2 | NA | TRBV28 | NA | CASSLDGRSGYTF | TGTGCCAGCAGTTTAGACGGGAGAAGCGGCTACACCTTC
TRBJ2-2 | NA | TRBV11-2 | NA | CASNTFNRGLNTGELFF | TGTGCCAGCAACACCTTCAACAGGGGACTGAACACCGGGGAGCTGTTTTTC
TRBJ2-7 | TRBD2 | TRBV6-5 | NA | CASSEYSGTTHEQYF | TGTGCCAGCAGTGAATATTCGGGGACTACCCACGAGCAGTACTTC
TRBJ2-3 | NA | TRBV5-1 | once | CASSLARDGVTDTQYF | TGCGCCAGCAGCTTGGCCCGGGACGGGGTAACAGATACGCAGTATTTT
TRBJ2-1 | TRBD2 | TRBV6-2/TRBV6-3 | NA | CASSRSSGSPVRRYNVQFF | TGTGCCAGCAGCCGGTCTAGCGGGAGCCCCGTTAGGAGGTACAATGTGCAGTTCTTC
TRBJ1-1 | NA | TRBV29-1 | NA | CSVARETETFF | TGCAGCGTTGCCCGGGAGACTGAAACTTTCTTT
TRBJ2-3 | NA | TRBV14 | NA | CASSQRPVSDTQYF | TGTGCCAGCAGCCAAAGGCCAGTTTCAGATACGCAGTATTTT
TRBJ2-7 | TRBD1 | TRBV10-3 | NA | CTIGTTDRDIREQYF | TGTACCATCGGGACGACCGACAGGGACATACGAGAGCAGTACTTC
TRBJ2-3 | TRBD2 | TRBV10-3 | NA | CAISERTSATSTDTQYF | TGTGCCATCAGTGAGAGGACTAGCGCAACTAGCACAGATACGCAGTATTTT
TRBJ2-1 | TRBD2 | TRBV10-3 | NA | CAISALGREGYNEQFF | TGTGCCATCAGTGCTCTAGGGCGGGAGGGATACAATGAGCAGTTCTTC
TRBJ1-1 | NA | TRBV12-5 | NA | CASGFGQSTVFF | TGTGCTAGTGGTTTTGGACAGTCCACAGTTTTCTTT
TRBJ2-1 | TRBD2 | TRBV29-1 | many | CSATLASGNEQFF | TGCAGCGCTACCCTGGCTAGCGGAAATGAGCAGTTCTTC
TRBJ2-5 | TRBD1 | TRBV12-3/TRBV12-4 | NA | CASSFRQGASETQYF | TGTGCCAGCAGTTTCCGACAGGGGGCAAGTGAGACCCAGTACTTC
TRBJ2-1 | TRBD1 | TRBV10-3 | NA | CAIIKGQGDNEQFF | TGTGCCATTATCAAGGGACAGGGTGACAATGAGCAGTTCTTC
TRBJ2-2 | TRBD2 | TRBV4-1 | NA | CASSLGGGLAGWITGELFF | TGCGCCAGCAGCCTAGGGGGGGGACTAGCGGGATGGATCACAGGGGAGCTGTTTTTT
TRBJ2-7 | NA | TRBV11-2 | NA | CASSLEANGIEQYF | TGTGCCAGCAGCTTAGAGGCTAACGGGATCGAGCAGTACTTT
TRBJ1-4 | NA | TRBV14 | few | CASSQLRATNEKLFF | TGTGCCAGCAGCCAGTTAAGGGCAACTAATGAAAAACTGTTTTTT
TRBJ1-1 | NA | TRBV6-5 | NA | CASSYSPYGAEAFF | TGTGCCAGTAGTTACTCGCCGTATGGGGCTGAAGCTTTCTTT
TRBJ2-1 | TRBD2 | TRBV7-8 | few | CASSFTGGGGSEQFF | TGTGCCAGCAGCTTCACGGGGGGAGGAGGGAGTGAGCAGTTCTTC
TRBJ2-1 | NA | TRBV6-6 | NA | CASSYSDEQFF | TGTGCCAGCAGTTACTCTGATGAGCAGTTCTTC
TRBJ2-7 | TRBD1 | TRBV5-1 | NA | CASSLEDRAHEQYF | TGCGCCAGCAGCTTGGAGGACAGGGCTCACGAGCAGTACTTC
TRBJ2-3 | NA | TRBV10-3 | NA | CAINSRAEPTSTDTQYF | TGTGCCATCAATTCACGAGCGGAACCTACTAGCACAGATACGCAGTATTTT
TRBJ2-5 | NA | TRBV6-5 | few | CASSYSLSGQETQYF | TGTGCCAGCAGTTACTCGTTGTCAGGACAAGAGACCCAGTACTTC
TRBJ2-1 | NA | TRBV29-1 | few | CSVSHEYNEQFF | TGCAGCGTCTCACACGAATACAATGAGCAGTTCTTC